A selection of T cell receptor beta chains follows, all from one sample in a study of response to subunit inactivated influenza vaccine. One entry per CDR3 protein, called by TCRdb with MiXCR from the RT-PCR reads. Found here are under 850,000 distinct CDR3 sequences, under 20% of them singletons; the top ten hold 11%. The sequencing here drew on PBMCs from blood, taken more than 4 days after vaccination. The receptor set was obtained from a man aged 45-60 years who received an inactivated influenza vaccine. CDR3s include the opening cysteine and the closing phenylalanine or tryptophan. A D gene is named only where the DNA matches it firmly. Not every row has a clone size; where given, it reads once, few, many or a size class.

DNA: TGTGCCAGCCAGAGACGGGGCGCAGGCTACGAGCAGTACTTC
CDR3: CASQRRGAGYEQYF
J: TRBJ2-7
V: TRBV6-1
size: NA
D: NA

DNA: TGTGCCAGCAGCTCTAAGTTGGCGGGGGCATCGGGGGCCAACGTCCTGACTTTC
CDR3: CASSSKLAGASGANVLTF
J: TRBJ2-6
V: TRBV11-2
size: few
D: NA

DNA: TGTGCCATCAGTGCACTCCCCACAGATACGCAGTATTTT
CDR3: CAISALPTDTQYF
J: TRBJ2-3
V: TRBV10-3
size: NA
D: NA

DNA: TGCAGCGTGGACAGGTCCCTGTCACTAACCTACAATGAGCAGTTCTTC
CDR3: CSVDRSLSLTYNEQFF
J: TRBJ2-1
V: TRBV29-1
size: many
D: TRBD1

DNA: TGTGCCAGTAGTCACAGGAGAGATGGGGCCAACGTCCTGACTTTC
CDR3: CASSHRRDGANVLTF
J: TRBJ2-6
V: TRBV19
size: NA
D: NA

DNA: TGTGCCAGCAGCCAACAGGGGGTCCAAGAGACCCAGTACTTC
CDR3: CASSQQGVQETQYF
J: TRBJ2-5
V: TRBV4-2
size: NA
D: TRBD1

DNA: TGCAGCGTTGGGCGCTCTGGGGCCAACGTCCTGACTTTC
CDR3: CSVGRSGANVLTF
J: TRBJ2-6
V: TRBV29-1
size: few
D: NA

DNA: TGCGCCAGCAGCCCGGGACTAGCGGGAGCGCGGGAGCAGTACTTC
CDR3: CASSPGLAGAREQYF
J: TRBJ2-7
V: TRBV5-1
size: NA
D: TRBD2

DNA: TGTGCCAGCAGTCAACCATCGGGCTACGAGCAGTACTTC
CDR3: CASSQPSGYEQYF
J: TRBJ2-7
V: TRBV28
size: NA
D: NA

DNA: TGCGCCAGCAGCCCAAGCCCAAGGGGCAGGGGTACTGAAGCTTTCTTT
CDR3: CASSPSPRGRGTEAFF
J: TRBJ1-1
V: TRBV4-1
size: NA
D: NA

DNA: TGCAGCGCTACAGGGTTCTCTGGAAACACCATATATTTT
CDR3: CSATGFSGNTIYF
J: TRBJ1-3
V: TRBV29-1
size: few
D: NA

DNA: TGCGCCAGCAGCCAAGATATTGATTCACCCCTCCACTTT
CDR3: CASSQDIDSPLHF
J: TRBJ1-6
V: TRBV4-3
size: few
D: NA

DNA: TGCAGCGTTTGGCTAGCCTACACCGGGGAGCTGTTTTTT
CDR3: CSVWLAYTGELFF
J: TRBJ2-2
V: TRBV29-1
size: few
D: NA

DNA: TGCGCCAGCAGCCCCGGACAGGTCCCGGAGCAGTTCTTC
CDR3: CASSPGQVPEQFF
J: TRBJ2-1
V: TRBV4-3
size: few
D: TRBD1

DNA: TGTGCCAGCAGTAATAGCGGGAGGCCGGGGGATACGCAGTATTTT
CDR3: CASSNSGRPGDTQYF
J: TRBJ2-3
V: TRBV6-1
size: NA
D: TRBD2

DNA: TGTGCCAGCAGAGACCCAGGGCTAGCGGGAGGCCATGAGCAGTTCTTC
CDR3: CASRDPGLAGGHEQFF
J: TRBJ2-1
V: TRBV6-1
size: NA
D: TRBD2

DNA: TGCAGTGCTGTCGGGCCGTTCCAAGAGGCCCAGTACTTC
CDR3: CSAVGPFQEAQYF
J: TRBJ2-5
V: TRBV20-1
size: NA
D: NA

DNA: TGTGCCAGCAGCCCTGGGGTAGCGCAACAAGAGACCCAGTACTTC
CDR3: CASSPGVAQQETQYF
J: TRBJ2-5
V: TRBV9
size: many
D: NA

DNA: TGTGCCAGCATCAATGGGTATGGAGCGTTCTCCTACGAGCAGTACTTC
CDR3: CASINGYGAFSYEQYF
J: TRBJ2-7
V: TRBV6-2/TRBV6-3
size: NA
D: NA

DNA: TGTGCCAGCAGCCAACCGGACTCCAATGAGCAGTTCTTC
CDR3: CASSQPDSNEQFF
J: TRBJ2-1
V: TRBV3-1
size: few
D: NA

DNA: TGTGCCAGCGAAGGGGGAGGGCCAGATACGCAGTATTTT
CDR3: CASEGGGPDTQYF
J: TRBJ2-3
V: TRBV6-1
size: NA
D: NA

DNA: TGTGCCTGGAGGACACCGGGACAGGGGGGCTACACCTTC
CDR3: CAWRTPGQGGYTF
J: TRBJ1-2
V: TRBV30
size: NA
D: TRBD1

DNA: TGTGCCAGCAGCTCCCGGACTAGCCCGAGCCGGGAGCTGTTTTTT
CDR3: CASSSRTSPSRELFF
J: TRBJ2-2
V: TRBV5-6
size: NA
D: TRBD2

DNA: TGCAGCGTTGAAGAAGACAGCCGCGGGGAGCTGTTTTTT
CDR3: CSVEEDSRGELFF
J: TRBJ2-2
V: TRBV29-1
size: many
D: NA

DNA: TGTGCCAGCAGTGAGGACAGGTGGAACACTGAAGCTTTCTTT
CDR3: CASSEDRWNTEAFF
J: TRBJ1-1
V: TRBV2
size: few
D: TRBD1

DNA: TGTGCCAGCAGCCCTATAACAAGCTCCTACGAGCAGTACTTC
CDR3: CASSPITSSYEQYF
J: TRBJ2-7
V: TRBV12-3/TRBV12-4
size: few
D: NA

DNA: TGTGCCAGCGCTACAAGTCCCGGACAGGGGCCCTACGAGCAGTACTTC
CDR3: CASATSPGQGPYEQYF
J: TRBJ2-7
V: TRBV7-2
size: many
D: TRBD1

DNA: TGCAGTGCTAGAGAACCGGGACTAGCGGGCCGGGAGCAGTACTTC
CDR3: CSAREPGLAGREQYF
J: TRBJ2-7
V: TRBV20-1
size: NA
D: TRBD2

DNA: TGTGCCACCAGTGATTTCCGGACAGGTCAAGAGACCCAGTACTTC
CDR3: CATSDFRTGQETQYF
J: TRBJ2-5
V: TRBV24-1
size: many
D: TRBD1

DNA: TGTGCCACCAGTGACCCCCCCGGACAGGGTACGTCCACAGATACGCAGTATTTT
CDR3: CATSDPPGQGTSTDTQYF
J: TRBJ2-3
V: TRBV24-1
size: NA
D: TRBD1

DNA: TGCAGTGCTAGCACAGGGGGTCTATCCTACGAGCAGTACTTC
CDR3: CSASTGGLSYEQYF
J: TRBJ2-7
V: TRBV20-1
size: NA
D: TRBD1

DNA: TGCAGTGCTAGAGATCATGCGACAGGGACCTACGAGCAGTACTTC
CDR3: CSARDHATGTYEQYF
J: TRBJ2-7
V: TRBV20-1
size: NA
D: TRBD1

DNA: TGTGCCAGCAGTCTCGCCCGGACTAGCGGGAGACGCACAGATACGCAGTATTTT
CDR3: CASSLARTSGRRTDTQYF
J: TRBJ2-3
V: TRBV28
size: NA
D: TRBD2

DNA: TGTGCCAGCAGCTTAGGTTGGACAGGGACCGGGGAGCTGTTTTTT
CDR3: CASSLGWTGTGELFF
J: TRBJ2-2
V: TRBV7-2
size: NA
D: TRBD1

DNA: TGCAGTGCTAGACGCGACAGGGGGCCTGGAAACACCATATATTTT
CDR3: CSARRDRGPGNTIYF
J: TRBJ1-3
V: TRBV20-1
size: NA
D: TRBD1